This TCR beta chain is drawn from a study of cytomegalovirus exposure and HLA in healthy donors. In the study overall: The early release's HLA-typed donors yielded tens of millions of unique TCRs. Whole-study results and caveats: Association with HLA alleles at 0.05 false discovery rate was found for 15,000 to 20,000 TCR beta sequences in a later analysis.

A remark on this clone: Its antigen is unknown.

The germline V gene has CDR1 SGHDN and CDR2 FVKESK. The CDR3 is 15 residues long. Trimming cost V 4 bases and J 9 bases, with 19 bases left between them. The primer mix had 60 Vbeta and 13 Jbeta primers. Sequencing was performed with immunoSEQ multiplex PCR; in TCRdb, only in-frame clones are kept and a portion is missing. The sample carries 150,000 to 200,000 clones, 60% to 80% recorded once. Specimen: PBMCs. The chain joins TRBV14 to TRBJ1-3; the D gene is possibly TRBD1 (5 bases). The source is a man younger than 35 in good health and CMV-seropositive. The DNA for the CDR3 is TGTGCCAGCAGCCCGTATGGGCCAACCGGGGGCACCATATATTTT. Translating gives CASSPYGPTGGTIYF.